This TCR beta chain was captured by sequencing in a study of CD8 T cells in Susac syndrome. Random hexamers primed reverse transcription of about 0.5 to 1 ug RNA. It was immunoSEQ multiplex PCR that amplified TCR beta CDR3 across 54 Vbeta and 13 Jbeta. TCRdb re-called the immunoSEQ multiplex PCR reads through MiXCR, storing one row per CDR3 protein. The top ten hold roughly 0.13% of the sample, which has some 130,000 distinct CDR3 sequences, roughly 96% seen once. Losses at the gene ends were 3 bases for V and 7 bases for J; bases not matched to a gene: 5. The CDR3 totals 13 residues. The germline CDR1 and CDR2 sequences are SNHLY and FYNNEI.

Source material: CD4+ T cells from PBMCs. This sequence was found in a human donor in good health. J is TRBJ2-5 and V is TRBV2, with 7 bases lining up with TRBD2. The CDR3 nucleotides read TGTGCCAGCAGTGACCTAGCGGCTGTGACCCAGTACTTC. Translating gives CASSDLAAVTQYF.